This T cell receptor beta chain was sequenced in a study of cytomegalovirus exposure and HLA in healthy donors. Regarding the study as a whole: Sequencing likely caused a cluster of highly shared sequence variants.

A word on this clone: As yet, its antigen is unknown.

Researchers ran the PCR with 60 Vbeta and 13 Jbeta primers. Sequencing used immunoSEQ multiplex PCR; TCRdb keeps in-frame clones, though not all of them. Of 200,000 or so clones listed, roughly 84% are singletons. The CDR3 has 16 amino acids. V was pared by 4 bases and J by 5 bases, with 21 bases between. This sequence joins TRBV5-3 and TRBJ1-2; tentatively, D is TRBD1 (6 bases). TRBV5-3 falls under the ORF class, with uncertain function. Sequenced: PBMCs. The origin of this receptor is a boy younger than 18 in good health and CMV-seronegative. The CDR3 is CARSGPTGNLFYGYTF. In nucleotides, the CDR3 is TGTGCCAGAAGCGGGCCAACAGGGAACTTGTTTTATGGCTACACCTTC.